The clone carrying this T cell receptor beta chain was recorded a few times. Its antigen is not known. This sample is drawn from a study of post-analysis software for immune sequencing data. Whole-study results and caveats: The five TRBV segments detected at higher frequency in patients than in controls included TRBV5-6, TRBV5-1 and TRBV20-1.

cDNA libraries for TCR beta contained unique molecular identifiers. TCRdb fed the PCR reads into MiXCR, producing one record per CDR3 protein. The data show some 690,000 distinct CDR3 sequences, approximately 60% seen once. This CDR3 has 14 residues. Germline assignment: CDR1 DFQATT and CDR2 SNEGSKA (reference sequence). The V end lost 0 bases, the J end lost 7 bases, and 10 bases lay between the germline ends. The rearrangement links TRBV20-1 to TRBJ1-6; no definite D call. Sequenced: blood. The clonotype was recovered from a girl aged 2-10 years with multiple sclerosis. The CDR3 DNA sequence: TGCAGTGCTAGAGATCTCGGGGTAAATTCACCCCTCCACTTT. This encodes CSARDLGVNSPLHF.